Following are 32 T cell receptor beta chains from one sample sequenced in a study of shared clonotypes between healthy human individuals. Profiling relied on immunoSEQ multiplex PCR, and the TCRdb table lists in-frame clones only, not all of them. This sample has approximately 530,000 clones, with roughly 95% found just once. Sequencing was done on a sample of naive CD4+ T cells sorted from blood. As to subset: CD45RA+ positively selected. The receptors originated from a woman aged 30 to 39 in good health.

As for this clone: The same CDR3 is also encoded by other DNA sequences in this sample. The chain carries TRBV28 and TRBJ1-1; D call uncertain. This CDR3 comprises 13 residues. V was shortened by 6 bases and J by 2 bases, with 10 bases between the two germline ends. The germline CDR1 and CDR2 sequences are MDHEN and SYDVKM. CDR3 coding DNA: TGTGCCAGCAGCCCCCCCCGCAACACTGAAGCTTTCTTT. This codes for CASSPPRNTEAFF.

The chain joins TRBV5-1 to TRBJ2-7; D is perhaps TRBD1 or TRBD2 (5 bases each). Germline assignment: CDR1 SGHRS and CDR2 YFSETQ. Trimming pared 5 bases from V and 4 bases from J, leaving 19 bases between. The CDR3 spans 15 residues. The CDR3 sequence: CASSHPGPESYEQYF. CDR3 DNA sequence: TGCGCCAGCAGTCATCCGGGACCCGAGTCGTACGAGCAGTACTTC. Based on the CDR3 plus reference TRBV5-1 and TRBJ2-7, the full variable domain is KAGVTQTPRYLIKTRGQQVTLSCSPISGHRSVSWYQQTPGQGLQFLFEYFSETQRNKGNFPGRFSGRQFSNSRSEMNVSTLELGDSALYLCASSHPGPESYEQYFGPGTRLTVT.

The genes are TRBV7-3 and TRBJ2-5; D is ambiguous. The CDR3 consists of 13 residues. CDR1 and CDR2 from the germline V gene are SGHTA and FQGTGA. Trimming shortened V by 5 bases and J by 1 base, and 8 bases separated the two germline ends. The CDR3 sequence is CASSLTLQETQYF. Here the CDR3 DNA reads TGTGCCAGCAGCCTTACGCTCCAAGAGACCCAGTACTTC. The full variable domain, in which reference TRBV7-3 and TRBJ2-5 provide the parts outside the CDR3, is GAGVSQTPSNKVTEKGKYVELRCDPISGHTALYWYRQSLGQGPEFLIYFQGTGAADDSGLPNDRFFAVRPEGSVSTLKIQRTERGDSAVYLCASSLTLQETQYFGPGTRLLVL.

The rearrangement links TRBV5-1 to TRBJ2-7; 13 bases fit TRBD2. This CDR3 has 17 amino acids. J gave up 2 bases and V 0 bases, and 5 bases lay outside the gene matches. Germline V gene sequence: CDR1 SGHRS, CDR2 YFSETQ. Written as DNA, the CDR3 is TGCGCCAGCAGCTTGGACCCTACTAGCGGGAGGGCCTACGAGCAGTACTTC. Its protein is CASSLDPTSGRAYEQYF.

This chain uses TRBV7-3 with TRBJ2-2; 11 bases match TRBD2. This CDR3 has 16 amino acids. With V trimmed by 5 bases and J by 4 bases, 6 bases remained unmatched. CDR1 is SGHTA, CDR2 FQGTGA, per germline. The DNA of the CDR3 is TGTGCCAGCAGCGCCACTAGCGGGAGAAGCACCGGGGAGCTGTTTTTT. This gives the protein CASSATSGRSTGELFF.

The V gene is TRBV9, the J gene TRBJ1-3; no clear D gene. The CDR3 loop spans 14 amino acids. Germline assignment: CDR1 SGDLS and CDR2 YYNGEE. Trimming pared 4 bases from V and 0 bases from J, leaving 8 bases between. In DNA, the CDR3 is TGTGCCAGCAGCCTCGGTATCTCTGGAAACACCATATATTTT. It specifies CASSLGISGNTIYF.

The chain employs TRBV28 and TRBJ1-5, with D possibly TRBD1 on 5 matching bases. CDR1 and CDR2 from the germline V gene are MDHEN and SYDVKM. The CDR3 totals 15 residues. V lost 5 bases and J 5 bases, leaving 16 bases between the germline ends. Here the CDR3 DNA reads TGTGCCAGCAGTCCCAAGGTCCCGGGGCATCAGCCCCAGCATTTT. Translation: CASSPKVPGHQPQHF.

This chain links TRBV7-9 with TRBJ1-1; tentative D call: TRBD1 (5 bases). Germline V gene data show CDR1 as SEHNR and CDR2 as FQNEAQ (reference sequence). The CDR3 has 15 amino acids. The germline V and J ends were trimmed by 0 bases and 10 bases, with 18 bases remaining between them. The CDR3 DNA reads TGTGCCAGCAGCTTAGCGTTGGGGACCGCTCGTGGAGCTTTCTTT. This translates into CASSLALGTARGAFF.

The J gene is TRBJ2-5, the V gene TRBV15; 10 bases map to TRBD2. The better agreement between TRBJ2-7 and the DNA end casts doubt on the J call. Per the germline V gene, CDR1 is LNHNV and CDR2 is YYDKDF (reference sequence). CDR3 size: 15 residues. The CDR3 nucleotides read TGTGCCACCAGCAGGGAGACTAGCGGGCAGAACGAGCAGTACTTC. Translating gives CATSRETSGQNEQYF.

This clone was picked up one time. The chain uses TRBV4-1 and TRBJ1-1; D is uncertain. The CDR3 contains 16 residues. V lost 4 bases and J 1 base, leaving 16 bases between the germline ends. In germline, CDR1 is MGHRA, CDR2 YSYEKL. CDR3 region: CASSPPPPPPNTEAFF. Here the CDR3 DNA reads TGCGCCAGCAGCCCCCCCCCACCCCCACCGAACACTGAAGCTTTCTTT.

The V gene is TRBV9, the J gene TRBJ1-3; D may be TRBD1 (5 bases). Germline values: CDR1 SGDLS, CDR2 YYNGEE. The CDR3 has 15 residues. Trimming shortened V by 3 bases and J by 0 bases, and 10 bases separated the two germline ends. In nucleotides, the CDR3 is TGTGCCAGCAGCGAGCGGGGACTCTCTGGAAACACCATATATTTT. Amino acid sequence: CASSERGLSGNTIYF.

The CDR3 protein is CASSPHRGRTYEQYF. The CDR3 coding sequence is TGTGCCAGCAGTCCGCACAGGGGGCGTACCTACGAGCAGTACTTC. The rearrangement joins TRBV28 to TRBJ2-7; 9 positions match TRBD1. Germline values: CDR1 MDHEN, CDR2 SYDVKM. CDR3 size: 15 residues. V gave up 5 bases and J gave up 2 bases; unmatched junction bases: 7. The variable domain in full, completed from reference TRBV28 and TRBJ2-7, reads DVKVTQSSRYLVKRTGEKVFLECVQDMDHENMFWYRQDPGLGLRLIYFSYDVKMKEKGDIPEGYSVSREKKERFSLILESASTNQTSMYLCASSPHRGRTYEQYFGPGTRLTVT.

The chain links TRBV28 to TRBJ2-3, with TRBD2 identical over 7 bases. This CDR3 comprises 16 residues. Trimming at V came to 4 bases and at J to 0 bases, leaving 7 bases not matched to a gene. The germline CDR1 and CDR2 sequences are MDHEN and SYDVKM. As DNA, the CDR3 is TGTGCCAGCAGTTCGCCGGCGGGGGTTAGCACAGATACGCAGTATTTT. As protein: CASSSPAGVSTDTQYF.

V is TRBV10-3 and J is TRBJ2-7, with 7 bases identical to TRBD1. V was clipped by 7 bases and J by 0 bases; unmatched bases: 9. CDR3 length: 15 residues. Germline CDR1 is ENHRY and CDR2 is SYGVKD. CDR3 nucleotides: TGTGCCATCACCGCCGGGACAGAAAGCTCCTACGAGCAGTACTTC. It codes for CAITAGTESSYEQYF.

The rearrangement uses TRBV30 and TRBJ1-2; the D is unclear. From germline, CDR1 is GTSNPN and CDR2 SVGIG (reference sequence). Trimming took 0 bases from V and 4 from J, leaving 15 bases between them. There are 15 residues in the CDR3. CDR3 sequence (DNA): TGTGCCTGGAGTGTGGCGGGAGTGGTGGGCTATGGCTACACCTTC. Translation: CAWSVAGVVGYGYTF.

Notes on this clone: At the DNA level, this CDR3 is encoded by other sequences in the same sample as well. The chain uses TRBV19 and TRBJ2-7; 7 bases fit TRBD1. Germline V gives CDR1 LNHDA, CDR2 SQIVND (reference sequence). The trim removed 6 bases at V and 4 bases at J, leaving 6 bases unmatched. The CDR3 has 13 residues. The CDR3 here is CASSEGQTYEQYF. The CDR3 DNA reads TGTGCCAGTAGCGAGGGACAGACTTACGAGCAGTACTTC.

This clone has a handful of counts. The V and J genes are TRBV19 and TRBJ2-2; 16 bases are a match to TRBD2. Germline V gene lookup returns CDR1 LNHDA and CDR2 SQIVND (reference sequence). V lost 4 bases to trimming and J lost 3 bases; unmatched junction nucleotides: 2. CDR3 size: 17 residues. CDR3 sequence (DNA): TGTGCCAGTAGTAGGGGACTAGCGGGAGGGGACACCGGGGAGCTGTTTTTT. Amino acids: CASSRGLAGGDTGELFF.

The rearrangement links TRBV19 to TRBJ1-1, with 7 bases that match TRBD1. V shed 6 bases, J shed 5 bases, and the junction held 6 bases outside the gene matches. CDR1 and CDR2 (germline): LNHDA, SQIVND (reference sequence). The CDR3 sequence is 13 residues long. The CDR3 DNA follows: TGTGCCAGTAGGCAGGGGGGCCAAACTGAAGCTTTCTTT. Its protein product is CASRQGGQTEAFF.

V usage is TRBV7-9 and J usage is TRBJ2-4; D unresolved. This CDR3 contains 14 residues. Germline V gene lookup returns CDR1 SEHNR and CDR2 FQNEAQ (reference sequence). Trimming removed 1 base at V and 5 bases at J, with 9 bases between. Here the CDR3 DNA reads TGTGCCAGCAGCTTAGGAGGTGCCGAAAACATTCAGTACTTC. It yields the protein CASSLGGAENIQYF.

CDR3 DNA sequence: TGTGCCAGCAGACAAACAGGGGTGGAAAAACTGTTTTTT. This gives the protein CASRQTGVEKLFF. The rearrangement joins TRBV2 to TRBJ1-4, with 7 bases identical to TRBD1. The CDR3 length is 13 residues. Germline values: CDR1 SNHLY, CDR2 FYNNEI. Germline trimming cut 6 bases from V and 8 bases from J; bases unmatched to any gene: 6.

J is TRBJ1-2 and V is TRBV30; D is possibly TRBD1 (5 bases). V was trimmed by 4 bases and J by 4 bases, leaving 22 bases between them. Per the germline V gene, CDR1 is GTSNPN and CDR2 is SVGIG (reference sequence). The CDR3 is 16 residues long. For the CDR3, the DNA is TGTGCCTGGATGGGTTACCGGGGAGGGGAGAGCTATGGCTACACCTTC. Translation gives CAWMGYRGGESYGYTF. The complete variable domain, with remaining parts taken from reference TRBV30 and TRBJ1-2, reads SQTIHQWPATLVQPVGSPLSLECTVEGTSNPNLYWYRQAAGRGLQLLFYSVGIGQISSEVPQNLSASRPQDRQFILSSKKLLLSDSGFYLCAWMGYRGGESYGYTFGSGTRLTVV.

This clone was seen more than once but under ten times. The rearrangement uses TRBV6-5 and TRBJ1-3; the D is unclear. Per germline, CDR1 MNHEY and CDR2 SVGAGI. V was shortened by 4 bases and J by 4 bases, with 14 bases between the two germline ends. CDR3 length equals 15 residues. CDR3 nucleotides: TGTGCCAGCAGTTCTAGAGGGCTTAAGGGAAACACCATATATTTT. Amino acids: CASSSRGLKGNTIYF.

This clone came up once. This chain links TRBV18 with TRBJ2-7, with D perhaps TRBD1 or TRBD2 (5 bases each). The CDR3 loop spans 15 amino acids. V dropped 1 base and J dropped 2 bases, with 12 bases sitting between them. Per the germline V gene, CDR1 is KGHSH and CDR2 is LQKENI. The CDR3 reads CASSPRRGATYEQYF. CDR3 nucleotide sequence: TGTGCCAGCTCACCACGGAGAGGGGCTACCTACGAGCAGTACTTC.

The chain has TRBV7-9 and TRBJ1-2, with D unresolved. CDR3 length equals 12 residues. In germline, CDR1 is SEHNR, CDR2 FQNEAQ (reference sequence). V was pared by 2 bases and J by 6 bases, with 7 bases between. CDR3 amino acids: CASSLSYNGYTF. CDR3 bases: TGTGCCAGCAGCTTAAGTTACAATGGCTACACCTTC.

The chain combines TRBV7-2 with TRBJ2-7; 7 bases match TRBD2. Germline loops: CDR1 SGHTA, CDR2 FQGNSA. CDR3 length: 14 residues. J lost 5 bases, V lost 5 bases, and 9 bases had no gene match. The CDR3, as DNA: TGTGCCAGCAGCAGGGTGGCGGGAGCCCACGAGCAGTACTTC. Translation gives CASSRVAGAHEQYF.

The rearrangement links TRBV28 to TRBJ1-3, with a tentative D call TRBD1 (6 bases). Germline loops: CDR1 MDHEN, CDR2 SYDVKM. The V end lost 4 bases, the J end lost 4 bases, and 8 bases lay between the germline ends. The CDR3 spans 13 residues. The DNA for the CDR3 is TGTGCCAGCAGTTCAGGACAGGGAAACACCATATATTTT. This codes for CASSSGQGNTIYF.

The V call is TRBV10-2, the J call TRBJ2-5, with TRBD2 matching over 13 bases. CDR1 is WSHSY and CDR2 is SAAADI in the germline V gene. This CDR3 is built from 16 residues. V was pared by 6 bases and J by 0 bases, with 4 bases of the junction left unmatched. CDR3 in DNA: TGCGCCAGCAGCCCACTAGCGGGAGGGTACCAAGAGACCCAGTACTTC. Translating gives CASSPLAGGYQETQYF.

The chain combines TRBV7-6 with TRBJ2-3; TRBD2 matches 9 bases. The CDR3 has 17 residues. From germline, CDR1 is SGHVS and CDR2 FNYEAQ. Trimming took 1 base from V and 0 from J; bases not matched to a gene: 5. DNA for the CDR3: TGTGCCAGCAGCTTAGGGTCTAGCGGGACTAGCACAGATACGCAGTATTTT. This codes for CASSLGSSGTSTDTQYF.

This clone occurred a few times. The chain combines TRBV6-6 with TRBJ1-4; no definite D call. Between the trimmed V and J ends, which lost 7 bases and 4 bases, there was a span of 10 bases. CDR3 length: 13 amino acids. Germline loops: CDR1 MNHNY, CDR2 SVGAGI (reference sequence). CDR3 DNA sequence: TGTGCCAGCAAACTTGGTTATAATGAAAAACTGTTTTTT. Protein: CASKLGYNEKLFF.

V is TRBV29-1 and J is TRBJ2-7; 7 nucleotides line up with TRBD1. After removal of 7 bases from V and 5 bases from J, the junction contained 11 bases not matched to a gene. The CDR3 totals 13 residues. Germline-derived CDR1 and CDR2 are SQVTM and ANQGSEA. The DNA of the CDR3 is TGCAGCGCCCGAGACGACAGGGCCCACGAGCAGTACTTC. Residues: CSARDDRAHEQYF.

The CDR3: CASSPGLAGGRLGSGETQYF. CDR3 DNA: TGCGCCAGCAGCCCGGGACTAGCGGGAGGGCGGCTCGGGTCGGGAGAGACCCAGTACTTC. This rearrangement joins TRBV4-1 to TRBJ2-5; 16 bases are shared with TRBD2. The CDR3 has 20 amino acids. CDR1 is MGHRA and CDR2 is YSYEKL in the germline V gene. V trimming: 4 bases; J trimming: 4 bases; junction bases outside the gene matches: 15.

The chain has TRBV7-2 and TRBJ2-7; D call uncertain. Trimming pared 6 bases from V and 0 bases from J, leaving 9 bases between. From germline, CDR1 is SGHTA and CDR2 FQGNSA. The CDR3 runs to 13 residues. The CDR3 bases are TGTGCCAGCAGTTCTCATTTCTCCTACGAGCAGTACTTC. As protein: CASSSHFSYEQYF.